This T cell receptor beta chain came from a study of blood T cells in healthy people across ages. Regarding the study as a whole: The study regarded diversity estimates from one million T cells as underestimates.

A few counts support this clonotype. Its antigen is not identified. Isolation yielded PBMCs, at least 6.5 million per sample, in every case. Combining a sample-barcoded 5' primer with a J-beta primer mix, a second PCR ran for about 6 to 12 cycles. Template switching added a 12-random-nucleotide identifier to every cDNA molecule. TCRdb processed the 5' RACE reads anew with MiXCR; each CDR3 protein has one entry. This sample yields about 800,000 distinct CDR3 sequences, of which around 25% are seen a single time; more than 3% belongs to the top ten. Germline V gene lookup returns CDR1 SNHLY and CDR2 FYNNEI. The V and J ends lost 6 bases and 0 bases respectively, with 11 bases between them. CDR3 length: 15 amino acids. These data are also associated with another study on T cells of mothers and their children. That source reports: Related mother-child pairs showed slightly, non-significantly higher overlap than unrelated pairs.

The sample was blood. The gene calls are TRBV2 and TRBJ2-2, with D perhaps TRBD1 (6 bases). The source is a boy under 18 in good health. This CDR3 reads CASSGPGANTGELFF. In nucleotides, the CDR3 is TGTGCCAGCAGCGGCCCAGGGGCGAACACCGGGGAGCTGTTTTTT.